Below, 25 T cell receptor beta chains from the same sample are listed, as sequenced in a study of neurological immune-mediated disorders. From the 5' RACE reads, TCRdb called clonotypes with MiXCR, one entry per CDR3 protein. Of over 90,000 distinct CDR3 sequences listed, under 14% are singletons. The time point was: longitudinal time-point 3. Sequencing used PBMCs. These receptors were obtained from a female donor with HTLV-1-associated myelopathy (HAM/TSP).

As concerns this clonotype: Being one base from a much bigger clone, this may be a read error. V and J are TRBV7-9 and TRBJ1-1; D is uncertain. V gave up 1 base and J gave up 7 bases, with 16 bases separating them. Germline V gene lookup returns CDR1 SEHNR and CDR2 FQNEAQ (reference sequence). This CDR3 contains 15 residues. The CDR3 protein is CASSLVWSVPGEAFF. In nucleotides, the CDR3 is TGTGCCAGCAGCTTAGTTTGGTCCGTCCCCGGTGAAGCTTTCTTT.

This clonotype was seen repeatedly, ten times or more. The CDR3 coding sequence is TGCAGTGCTCGGAGGAATGGCTACACCTTC. As protein: CSARRNGYTF. The gene calls are TRBV20-1 and TRBJ1-2, with no clear D. Trimming removed 5 bases from V and 6 bases from J, with 7 bases in between. The CDR3 is 10 residues long. Germline CDR1 DFQATT, CDR2 SNEGSKA (reference sequence).

As concerns this clonotype: This may stem from a read error, because a much larger clone lies one nucleotide away. The V and J genes are TRBV7-3 and TRBJ1-2, with D perhaps matching TRBD1 (6 bases). Germline V gene sequence: CDR1 SGHTA, CDR2 FQGTGA. V shed 5 bases and J shed 9 bases, with 16 bases lying between them. The CDR3 has 13 amino acids. In DNA, the CDR3 is TGTGCCAGCAGCGCACAGGGATCGTATTGCTACACCTTC. This translates into CASSAQGSYCYTF.

This clonotype occurred many times. The rearrangement links TRBV4-2 to TRBJ2-5; 7 bases agree with TRBD2. This CDR3 comprises 14 residues. Trimming removed 4 bases from V and 0 bases from J; junction bases left unmatched: 2. CDR1 is LGHNA and CDR2 is YNFKEQ in the germline V gene. The CDR3 is CASSLGTNQETQYF. The CDR3 bases are TGTGCCAGCAGCCTTGGGACTAACCAAGAGACCCAGTACTTC.

This clonotype was detected ten times or more. The chain combines TRBV7-9 with TRBJ1-4; no firm D call. Looked up from germline, CDR1 is SEHNR and CDR2 is FQNEAQ (reference sequence). This CDR3 has 16 amino acids. V was shortened by 3 bases and J by 10 bases, with 21 bases between the two germline ends. CDR3 nucleotide sequence: TGTGCCAGCAGCTTCGCGACATCCGGGGATAGCGGAAAACTGTTTTTT. Translating gives CASSFATSGDSGKLFF.

This rearrangement joins TRBV30 to TRBJ1-1; D call uncertain. Germline V CDR1 and CDR2: GTSNPN, SVGIG (reference sequence). Trimming left V 5 bases short and J 0 bases short, with 10 bases between. This CDR3 is 13 amino acids long. The CDR3: CAWATNMNTEAFF. The CDR3 DNA follows: TGTGCCTGGGCGACAAACATGAACACTGAAGCTTTCTTT.

There are many counts of this clonotype. The V gene is TRBV12-3 or TRBV12-4, the J gene TRBJ1-5; no clear D. This CDR3 has 17 amino acids. The V end lost 3 bases, the J end lost 0 bases, and 15 bases lay between the germline ends. CDR3 DNA sequence: TGTGCCAGCAGTTTTGCCGGCCCGGGCCTTAGCAATCAGCCCCAGCATTTT. Translated, it gives CASSFAGPGLSNQPQHF.

On this clonotype itself: A much larger clone differs by one base, so this may be a read error. The chain combines TRBV11-2 with TRBJ1-1, with D possibly matching TRBD1 (5 bases). From germline, CDR1 is SGHAT and CDR2 FQNNGV. The CDR3 sequence is 15 residues long. CDR3 sequence: CVSSFTGTGNTEAFF. The CDR3 DNA sequence: TGTGTCAGCAGCTTTACCGGGACGGGGAACACTGAAGCTTTCTTT.

This clonotype was seen many times. The chain couples TRBV27 to TRBJ2-7; D uncertain. CDR1 MNHEY and CDR2 SMNVEV come from the germline V gene (reference sequence). The CDR3 covers 14 residues. V was shortened by 5 bases and J by 4 bases, with 15 bases between the two germline ends. The CDR3 coding sequence is TGTGCCAGCAGTCCCCGGGTCCCGGAGTACGAGCAGTACTTC. Its protein is CASSPRVPEYEQYF.

This clonotype was counted ten times or more. The chain combines TRBV20-1 with TRBJ2-7; D is uncertain. Between the trimmed V and J ends, which lost 2 bases and 3 bases, there was a span of 14 bases. The germline V gene has CDR1 DFQATT and CDR2 SNEGSKA (reference sequence). This CDR3 is 14 amino acids long. The CDR3 bases are TGCAGTGCTAGAAGCACTCTCACTGACTACGAGCAGTACTTC. Its protein product is CSARSTLTDYEQYF.

This clonotype was observed a handful of times. This chain links TRBV7-2 with TRBJ2-2, with TRBD1 identical over 7 bases. Losses at the gene ends were 7 bases for V and 3 bases for J; bases not matched to a gene: 2. CDR1 and CDR2 from the germline V gene are SGHTA and FQGNSA. This CDR3 is 13 amino acids long. CDR3 DNA: TGTGCCAGCACACAGGGGTACACCGGGGAGCTGTTTTTT. Translated, it gives CASTQGYTGELFF.

On this clonotype: Since a much larger clone is just one base distant, this may be a read error. The rearrangement joins TRBV12-5 to TRBJ2-1; 7 bases align to TRBD1. The length of the CDR3 is 16 residues. V shed 0 bases and J 6 bases; nucleotides not matched to a gene: 8. Germline CDR1 reads LGHNT; CDR2 reads FRNRAP. The CDR3 nucleotides are TGTGCTAGTGGTTTGGTCACAGGGGTTAAAGGCAATGAGCAGTTCTTC. This gives the protein CASGLVTGVKGNEQFF.

This clonotype was observed many times. The chain joins TRBV24-1 to TRBJ2-4, with 9 bases lining up with TRBD1. The CDR3 covers 15 residues. From germline, CDR1 is KGHDR and CDR2 SFDVKD. V gave up 5 bases and J gave up 8 bases; unmatched junction bases: 9. CDR3: CATSARDRDMDIQYF. As DNA, the CDR3 is TGTGCCACCAGTGCCCGGGACAGGGATATGGACATTCAGTACTTC.

V is TRBV3-1 and J is TRBJ1-1, with no clear D. There are 13 residues in the CDR3. Trimming took 3 bases from V and 4 from J, leaving 9 bases between them. CDR1 LGHDT and CDR2 YNNKEL come from the germline V gene (reference sequence). The CDR3 coding sequence is TGTGCCAGCAGCCATGAGCTCAGCACTGAAGCTTTCTTT. The encoded protein is CASSHELSTEAFF.

This clonotype was counted at least ten times. V and J are TRBV7-2 and TRBJ2-7, with D possibly called TRBD1 or TRBD2 (5 bases each). V lost 4 bases to trimming and J lost 1 base, with 11 bases between them. Germline V gene lookup returns CDR1 SGHTA and CDR2 FQGNSA. The CDR3 totals 14 residues. The CDR3: CASSSGPSSYEQYF. DNA of the CDR3: TGTGCCAGCAGCTCGGGACCGTCATCCTACGAGCAGTACTTC. Based on the CDR3 plus reference TRBV7-2 and TRBJ2-7, the full variable domain is GAGVSQSPSNKVTEKGKDVELRCDPISGHTALYWYRQSLGQGLEFLIYFQGNSAPDKSGLPSDRFSAERTGGSVSTLTIQRTQQEDSAVYLCASSSGPSSYEQYFGPGTRLTVT.

This clonotype was counted at least ten times. The J gene is TRBJ2-2, the V gene TRBV12-3 or TRBV12-4; D might be TRBD1 or TRBD2, each matching 6 bases. CDR3 length: 15 amino acids. Trimming left V 7 bases short and J 5 bases short, with 17 bases between. CDR3: CASKGGGAWTGELFF. For the CDR3, the DNA is TGTGCCAGCAAGGGGGGCGGGGCGTGGACCGGGGAGCTGTTTTTT.

This clonotype has a count of ten or more. The chain couples TRBV10-3 to TRBJ1-2; D unresolved. Germline V lookup: CDR1 ENHRY, CDR2 SYGVKD. The CDR3 consists of 14 residues. Between the trimmed V and J ends, which lost 6 bases and 4 bases, there was a span of 15 bases. The CDR3 loop reads CAIRDGALSYGYTF. CDR3 sequence (DNA): TGTGCCATCAGGGACGGTGCCCTAAGCTATGGCTACACCTTC.

This clonotype showed up many times. The gene calls are TRBV7-9 and TRBJ1-5, with 11 nucleotides matching TRBD1. The V and J ends lost 1 base and 6 bases, in that order; junction bases with no gene match: 2. Germline assignment: CDR1 SEHNR and CDR2 FQNEAQ (reference sequence). The CDR3 runs to 15 residues. In DNA, the CDR3 is TGTGCCAGCAGCTTAGGGACAGGGGGCGGTCAGCCCCAGCATTTT. Encoded protein: CASSLGTGGGQPQHF.

This clonotype was seen only once. A much larger clone lies one base from this, so it may be a read error. The rearrangement joins TRBV5-1 to TRBJ2-2; perhaps TRBD2 as D (5 bases). Per germline, CDR1 SGHRS and CDR2 YFSETQ. The CDR3 has 18 amino acids. V was cut by 2 bases and J by 1 base, with 18 bases left in between. As DNA, the CDR3 is TGCGCCAGCAGCTTAACCCCCGTTTACGGGATGAACACCGGGGAGCTGTTTTTT. The encoded protein is CASSLTPVYGMNTGELFF.

Ten or more counts support this clonotype. The V call is TRBV5-1, the J call TRBJ1-2; TRBD1 aligns across 7 bases. V was pared by 4 bases and J by 1 base, with 4 bases of the junction left unmatched. The CDR3 is 14 residues long. CDR1 SGHRS and CDR2 YFSETQ come from the germline V gene. The CDR3 loop reads CASSVQGGNYGYTF. CDR3 bases: TGCGCCAGCAGCGTGCAGGGGGGTAACTATGGCTACACCTTC.

This clonotype occurred many times. The CDR3 loop is CASSRQGGVNEQYF. CDR3 coding DNA: TGTGCCAGCAGTCGACAGGGGGGGGTCAACGAGCAGTACTTC. The rearrangement joins TRBV12-3 or TRBV12-4 to TRBJ2-7; 9 bases are shared with TRBD1. Trimming took 5 bases from V and 5 from J; bases not matched to a gene: 7. CDR3 length: 14 amino acids.

At least ten counts were recorded for this clonotype. This chain links TRBV4-3 with TRBJ1-4; 7 nucleotides match TRBD1. V shed 5 bases and J 0 bases; nucleotides not matched to a gene: 3. Germline CDR1 LGHNA, CDR2 YSLEER. The CDR3 loop spans 15 amino acids. The CDR3 protein is CASSTTGATNEKLFF. CDR3 nucleotide sequence: TGCGCCAGCAGCACTACAGGGGCAACTAATGAAAAACTGTTTTTT.

The chain joins TRBV5-5 to TRBJ2-1; D might be TRBD2 (5 bases). V was cut by 0 bases and J by 8 bases, with 12 bases left in between. The CDR3 contains 14 residues. Germline CDR1 and CDR2: SGHKS and YYEKEE (reference sequence). CDR3 sequence: CASSLGGFGDEQFF. The DNA of the CDR3 is TGTGCCAGCAGCTTGGGAGGGTTTGGGGATGAGCAGTTCTTC.

This clonotype was counted ten times or more. At one end the junction does not follow the germline gene, possibly because of a read error. The chain links TRBV11-2 to TRBJ1-4; a weak D match, TRBD1 (6 bases). This CDR3 contains 16 residues. Germline assignment: CDR1 SGHAT and CDR2 FQNNGV. Here the CDR3 reads CASSWITPGVGERLFF. The CDR3 DNA follows: TGTGCCAGCAGCTGGATAACTCCAGGGGTAGGGGAAAGACTGTTTTTT.

Ten or more counts support this clonotype. CDR3 nucleotides: TGTGCCAGCAGTTTTCGGGGGGGCCACTACAATGAGCAGTTCTTC. As protein: CASSFRGGHYNEQFF. V usage is TRBV6-5 and J usage is TRBJ2-1; 8 positions agree with TRBD2. The CDR3 loop spans 15 amino acids. V was pared by 4 bases and J by 3 bases, with 5 bases of the junction left unmatched. Per germline, CDR1 MNHEY and CDR2 SVGAGI.